This is a list of T cell receptor beta chains from one sample in a study of siplizumab effects on memory and regulatory T cells. Sequencing was performed with immunoSEQ multiplex PCR; in TCRdb, only in-frame clones are kept and a portion is missing. The sample carries about 91,000 clones, more than 85% recorded once. The sample taken for sequencing was CD8+ T cells sorted from blood. All receptors come from a human donor in good health. Each CDR3 is given with its conserved first and last residue.

v_call cdr3_aa
TRBV13 CASSLWTENTEAFF
TRBV4-1 CASSQDVSRSSTDTQYF
TRBV18 CASSPGVGVLQETQYF
TRBV9 CASSGKGDSLGHYGYTF
TRBV4-1 CASSQNTGGYGAFF
TRBV9 CASSADGSSYEQYF
TRBV6-5 CASSGTGGRETQYF
TRBV10-1 CASKNEGAFDGYTF
TRBV4-2 CASSRTSGSVTGELFF
TRBV4-1 CASSQDKSSYNEQFF
TRBV4-1 CASSQTPGTPAYEQYF
TRBV11-2 CASSRNRENQETQYF
TRBV15 CATSDESLGGDEQYF
TRBV19 CASSIVQENTEAFF
TRBV19 CASSMGLGPNEQFF